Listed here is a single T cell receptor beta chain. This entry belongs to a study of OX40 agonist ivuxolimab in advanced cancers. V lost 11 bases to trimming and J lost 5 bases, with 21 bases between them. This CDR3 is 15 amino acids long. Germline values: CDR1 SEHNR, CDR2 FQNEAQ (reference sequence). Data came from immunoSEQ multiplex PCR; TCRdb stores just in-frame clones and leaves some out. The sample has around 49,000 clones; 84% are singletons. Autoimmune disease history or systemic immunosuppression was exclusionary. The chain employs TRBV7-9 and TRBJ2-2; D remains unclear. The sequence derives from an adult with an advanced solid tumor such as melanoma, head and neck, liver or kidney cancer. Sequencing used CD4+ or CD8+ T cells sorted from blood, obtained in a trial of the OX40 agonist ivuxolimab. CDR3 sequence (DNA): TGTGCCGCCCAGACTCAACCTGCTGGAACCGGGGAGCTGTTTTTT. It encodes CAAQTQPAGTGELFF.